This T cell receptor (beta chain) stems from a study of regulatory T cells in long-lasting Graves disease. Germline V CDR1 and CDR2: SGHRS, YFSETQ. Trimming left V 2 bases short and J 2 bases short, with 11 bases between. CDR3 length equals 15 residues. To make TCR beta libraries, researchers used iRepertoire HTBI primers and Arm-PCR of CDR3 regions. TCRdb processed the multiplex PCR reads anew with MiXCR; each CDR3 protein has one entry. The top ten hold 12% of the sample, which has approximately 470,000 distinct CDR3 sequences, about 17% seen once. Sample time point: newly diagnosed GD, antithyroid drugs for less than 3 months. PBMCs were the source of the RNA used for TCR sequencing. Ten or more counts support this clonotype. This sample also appeared in a second study, on T cells in Graves' hyperthyroidism and ophthalmopathy. As that report states: Separation of ophthalmopathy from stable hyperthyroidism was achieved by a 13 V-J model.

The specimen comprised peripheral blood mononuclear cells (PBMCs), sampled at new diagnosis, from a patient treated with antithyroid drugs. The chain combines TRBV5-1 with TRBJ2-1; D is perhaps TRBD2 (6 bases). The TCR comes from a man aged 40-55 years with Graves disease. In DNA form, the CDR3 reads TGCGCCAGCAGCTTCGGGAGCGGAGCCTACAATGAGCAGTTCTTC. Encoded protein: CASSFGSGAYNEQFF.